The rows below give T cell receptor beta chains drawn from one sample of a study of cytomegalovirus exposure and HLA in healthy donors. The data were produced by immunoSEQ multiplex PCR, yet TCRdb's version contains in-frame clones alone and is incomplete. The table lists approximately 180,000 clones, around 79% of them singletons. Sequenced input: PBMCs. Every receptor here comes from a woman in her fifties or sixties in good health and CMV-seronegative. Both conserved end residues are part of each CDR3. Each record gives: J gene, clone size, V gene, D gene, CDR3 protein, CDR3 DNA. The D gene is left open where the match is weak. Clone sizes are given selectively: once, few, many, or a class where the clone is expanded.

>TRBJ2-2|NA|TRBV9|NA
CASSVAGGWTGELFF
TGTGCCAGCAGCGTAGCGGGGGGCTGGACCGGGGAGCTGTTTTTT
>TRBJ2-2|NA|TRBV27|NA
CASSLFRTANTGELFF
TGTGCCAGCAGTTTATTCAGGACAGCCAACACCGGGGAGCTGTTTTTT
>TRBJ1-1|NA|TRBV19|NA
CASSIGEVEAFF
TGTGCCAGTAGTATAGGAGAGGTAGAAGCTTTCTTT
>TRBJ2-3|few|TRBV6-1|TRBD1
CATRTGYTDTQYF
TGTGCCACCCGGACAGGCTATACAGATACGCAGTATTTT
>TRBJ1-1|NA|TRBV18|NA
CASSPEGVTEAFF
TGTGCCAGCTCACCAGAAGGGGTCACTGAAGCTTTCTTT
>TRBJ2-3|once|TRBV5-8|TRBD2
CASSRWAGGADTQYF
TGTGCCAGCAGCAGGTGGGCGGGAGGGGCAGATACGCAGTATTTT
>TRBJ2-5|NA|TRBV7-9|NA
CASSDAGGAQYF
TGTGCCAGCAGCGACGCCGGAGGAGCCCAGTACTTC
>TRBJ1-2|NA|TRBV6-5|TRBD1
CASSQGGQGVYGYTF
TGTGCCAGCAGTCAGGGGGGACAGGGGGTCTATGGCTACACCTTC
>TRBJ2-5|NA|TRBV5-1|TRBD1
CAVERTGLETQYF
TGCGCCGTAGAACGGACAGGGCTGGAGACCCAGTACTTC
>TRBJ1-1|NA|TRBV10-3|TRBD1
CAISANDRGGTEAFF
TGTGCCATCAGTGCAAACGACAGGGGAGGAACTGAAGCTTTCTTT
>TRBJ2-7|NA|TRBV7-2|TRBD1
CASSPGQGWGEQYF
TGTGCCAGCAGCCCAGGACAGGGTTGGGGCGAGCAGTACTTC
>TRBJ2-7|NA|TRBV5-4|NA
CASSLGQGCEQYF
TGTGCCAGCAGCTTGGGGCAGGGATGCGAGCAGTACTTC
>TRBJ2-7|NA|TRBV19|TRBD2
CASSPLATLLAGNSYEQYF
TGTGCCAGTAGTCCCCTAGCGACCCTACTAGCGGGGAACTCCTACGAGCAGTACTTC
>TRBJ2-1|once|TRBV19|NA
CASSIVMTRAAGEQFF
TGTGCCAGTAGTATAGTTATGACTAGGGCTGCCGGGGAGCAGTTCTTC
>TRBJ1-3|NA|TRBV7-2|NA
CASSLVPRADTIYF
TGTGCCAGCAGCTTAGTCCCGAGAGCGGACACCATATATTTT
>TRBJ1-2|NA|TRBV7-2|NA
CASRPRQVAYGYTF
TGTGCCAGCAGACCTCGACAGGTAGCCTATGGCTACACCTTC
>TRBJ1-5|NA|TRBV27|TRBD1
CASSLSRTGGSNQPQHF
TGTGCCAGCAGTTTATCCCGGACAGGGGGCTCGAATCAGCCCCAGCATTTT
>TRBJ2-7|once|TRBV2|NA
CASRETGLSSYEQYF
TGTGCCAGCAGAGAAACAGGGTTGAGCTCCTACGAGCAGTACTTC
>TRBJ1-1|NA|TRBV14|NA
CASSQDRGRMNTEAFF
TGTGCCAGCAGCCAAGATCGCGGCAGAATGAACACTGAAGCTTTCTTT
>TRBJ2-1|NA|TRBV19|TRBD2
CASSISLSTSGGSPEQFF
TGTGCCAGTAGTATATCCCTATCAACTAGCGGGGGGTCACCTGAGCAGTTCTTC
>TRBJ2-7|NA|TRBV4-1|NA
CASSQPGLSSYEQYF
TGCGCCAGCAGCCAACCGGGACTCAGCTCCTACGAGCAGTACTTC
>TRBJ1-1|NA|TRBV6-5|TRBD1
CASSKTGLTEAFF
TGTGCCAGCAGTAAGACAGGGCTGACTGAAGCTTTCTTT
>TRBJ1-2|NA|TRBV7-2|TRBD1
CASSLVMQGARGYTF
TGTGCCAGCAGCTTAGTAATGCAGGGGGCGAGAGGCTACACCTTC
>TRBJ1-6|NA|TRBV14|NA
CASSQVKGGSPLHF
TGTGCCAGCAGCCAAGTCAAGGGAGGGTCACCCCTCCACTTT
>TRBJ2-7|NA|TRBV29-1|NA
CSVDGDYEQYF
TGCAGCGTTGACGGAGACTACGAGCAGTACTTC
>TRBJ1-6|NA|TRBV2|TRBD1
CASKRGQGNSPLHF
TGTGCCAGTAAAAGGGGGCAGGGCAATTCACCCCTCCACTTT
>TRBJ1-5|NA|TRBV28|TRBD1
CARFLGAGGLSNQPQHF
TGTGCCCGCTTCTTGGGGGCAGGGGGCTTGAGCAATCAGCCCCAGCATTTT
>TRBJ2-1|NA|TRBV7-2|NA
CASSATGSAGNEQFF
TGTGCCAGCAGCGCTACCGGGTCAGCTGGCAATGAGCAGTTCTTC
>TRBJ1-5|NA|TRBV10-3|NA
CAISPEGGSNQPQHF
TGTGCCATCAGTCCGGAGGGCGGGAGCAATCAGCCCCAGCATTTT
>TRBJ1-3|NA|TRBV9|NA
CASSVDGAGNTIYF
TGTGCCAGCAGCGTAGATGGAGCAGGAAACACCATATATTTT
>TRBJ1-2|NA|TRBV9|NA
CASSEEHGYYGYTF
TGTGCCAGCAGCGAGGAGCACGGCTACTATGGCTACACCTTC
>TRBJ2-7|NA|TRBV27|TRBD1
CASSLQRTGKFHEQYF
TGTGCCAGCAGTTTGCAAAGGACAGGGAAGTTTCACGAGCAGTACTTC
>TRBJ2-3|once|TRBV18|TRBD2
CASSHRTSGGVDTQYF
TGTGCCAGCTCACACCGGACTAGCGGGGGTGTCGATACGCAGTATTTT
>TRBJ2-7|NA|TRBV29-1|TRBD2
CSVDSGTSGLSYEQYF
TGCAGCGTTGACTCGGGGACTAGCGGTCTTTCCTACGAGCAGTACTTC
>TRBJ1-3|NA|TRBV18|NA
CASSPDVAGMGNTIYF
TGTGCCAGCTCACCAGATGTGGCGGGAATGGGAAACACCATATATTTT
>TRBJ1-1|NA|TRBV19|NA
CASSRAMNTEAFF
TGTGCCAGTAGTAGGGCAATGAACACTGAAGCTTTCTTT
>TRBJ2-1|NA|TRBV5-1|NA
CASSLVGEGTEQFF
TGCGCCAGCAGCTTGGTTGGAGAGGGCACTGAGCAGTTCTTC
>TRBJ2-2|NA|TRBV7-8|TRBD2
CASSLGVGLAGGTGELFF
TGTGCCAGCAGCTTAGGGGTCGGACTAGCGGGGGGAACCGGGGAGCTGTTTTTT
>TRBJ1-5|NA|TRBV9|TRBD1
CASSGTGALDQPQHF
TGTGCCAGCAGCGGGACAGGGGCTCTGGATCAGCCCCAGCATTTT
>TRBJ1-1|NA|TRBV7-3|NA
CASSFGGSTEAFF
TGTGCCAGCAGCTTTGGGGGGAGCACTGAAGCTTTCTTT
>TRBJ1-6|once|TRBV7-3|NA
CASSLGGLNSPLHF
TGTGCCAGCAGCTTGGGTGGGCTCAATTCACCCCTCCACTTT
>TRBJ2-7|NA|TRBV19|TRBD2
CASSTSLAGGPYEQYF
TGTGCCAGTAGTACCTCACTAGCGGGAGGGCCCTACGAGCAGTACTTC
>TRBJ2-7|NA|TRBV27|NA
CASSLSPATAYEQYF
TGTGCCAGCAGTTTATCACCCGCGACAGCGTACGAGCAGTACTTC
>TRBJ1-5|NA|TRBV27|NA
CASSLSRDTSRPQHF
TGTGCCAGCAGTTTATCTAGGGACACTAGTAGGCCCCAGCATTTT
>TRBJ1-1|NA|TRBV5-6|TRBD1
CASSLGRTGNTEAFF
TGTGCCAGCAGCTTGGGCAGGACAGGGAACACTGAAGCTTTCTTT
>TRBJ1-2|NA|TRBV12-5|TRBD1
CASGSGQGSYGYTF
TGTGCTAGTGGTTCCGGACAGGGGAGCTATGGCTACACCTTC
>TRBJ2-3|NA|TRBV5-1|NA
CASSPEVPSTDTQYF
TGCGCCAGCAGCCCCGAGGTACCAAGCACAGATACGCAGTATTTT
>TRBJ1-2|NA|TRBV13|NA
CASSSEEGSNGYTF
TGTGCCAGCAGCTCGGAGGAGGGATCTAATGGCTACACCTTC